The 13 T cell receptor beta chains given below trace back to one sample, sequenced in a study of type 1 regulatory T cells. No antigen is known for these receptors. TCRdb re-called the reads with MiXCR, one entry per CDR3 protein. The top ten clones hold approximately 14% of a sample with approximately 23,000 distinct CDR3 sequences, 72% of them seen once. Sequences were obtained from cultured T cells, either the whole culture or a sorted T cell fraction (not recorded which). Sample subset: Tr1-enriched cell product generated in vitro against host alloantigens. The receptors here all came from a human donor in good health.

This clonotype was seen more than once but under ten times. This chain joins TRBV12-3 or TRBV12-4 and TRBJ1-1; 7 positions agree with TRBD1. CDR3 length: 14 residues. V lost 5 bases to trimming and J lost 1 base; unmatched junction nucleotides: 4. The CDR3 bases are TGTGCCAGCAGTAAGCGGACAGGGAACACTGAAGCTTTCTTT. It encodes CASSKRTGNTEAFF.

This clonotype qualifies as medium-sized. This chain's CDR3 is CASRGGQTGELFF. CDR3 DNA sequence: TGTGCCAGCAGGGGAGGACAGACCGGGGAGCTGTTTTTT. The chain combines TRBV14 with TRBJ2-2, with D perhaps given as TRBD1 or TRBD2 (6 bases each). There are 13 residues in the CDR3. V lost 6 bases to trimming and J lost 5 bases, with 10 bases between them. Germline loops: CDR1 SGHDN, CDR2 FVKESK. Combining the CDR3 with reference TRBV14 and TRBJ2-2 gives the whole variable domain EAGVTQFPSHSVIEKGQTVTLRCDPISGHDNLYWYRRVMGKEIKFLLHFVKESKQDESGMPNNRFLAERTGGTYSTLKVQPAELEDSGVYFCASRGGQTGELFFGEGSRLTVL.

This chain uses TRBV18 with TRBJ2-6, with D possibly being TRBD1 or TRBD2 (5 bases each). The CDR3 has 17 amino acids. CDR1 and CDR2 (germline): KGHSH, LQKENI. Trimming took 5 bases from V and 0 from J, leaving 14 bases between them. The CDR3 is CASSSGTASSGANVLTF. DNA of the CDR3: TGTGCCAGCTCATCAGGGACGGCTTCCTCTGGGGCCAACGTCCTGACTTTC.

A few counts support this clonotype. This chain links TRBV6-4 with TRBJ2-3; 7 bases line up with TRBD2. This CDR3 is 14 amino acids long. V lost 5 bases to trimming and J lost 0 bases; unmatched junction nucleotides: 2. The germline CDR1 and CDR2 sequences are MRHNA and SNTAGT. The CDR3, as DNA: TGTGCCAGCAGTTTTAGCGGGAGCACAGATACGCAGTATTTT. Translated, it gives CASSFSGSTDTQYF.

V gene TRBV2 combines with J gene TRBJ2-4, with a tentative D call TRBD2 (6 bases). Germline V CDR1 and CDR2: SNHLY, FYNNEI. CDR3 size: 16 residues. The V end lost 8 bases, the J end lost 3 bases, and 20 bases lay between the germline ends. Here the CDR3 reads CASRSAGQEDKNIQYF. The CDR3 DNA reads as TGTGCCAGCCGCTCCGCGGGGCAGGAGGACAAAAACATTCAGTACTTC.

V is TRBV2 and J is TRBJ2-2; possibly TRBD2 for D (6 bases). The CDR3 loop spans 14 amino acids. The V end lost 5 bases, the J end lost 4 bases, and 11 bases lay between the germline ends. Germline V gives CDR1 SNHLY, CDR2 FYNNEI. The CDR3 sequence is CASSILAVTGELFF. For the CDR3, the DNA is TGTGCCAGCAGTATACTAGCCGTCACCGGGGAGCTGTTTTTT.

The chain carries TRBV27 and TRBJ1-2, with D unclear. Germline CDR1 reads MNHEY; CDR2 reads SMNVEV (reference sequence). The V end lost 8 bases, the J end lost 1 base, and 5 bases lay between the germline ends. The CDR3 runs to 11 residues. The CDR3 sequence: CASGDNYGYTF. CDR3 bases: TGTGCCAGCGGGGATAACTATGGCTACACCTTC.

The table lists this clonotype with a few counts. The J gene is TRBJ2-1, the V gene TRBV5-1, with TRBD2 matching 11 bases. Germline V gene lookup returns CDR1 SGHRS and CDR2 YFSETQ. The CDR3 sequence is 16 residues long. With V trimmed by 5 bases and J by 0 bases, 4 bases remained unmatched. This CDR3 is CASSPSGGSSYNEQFF. CDR3 bases: TGCGCCAGCAGTCCTAGCGGGGGGAGCTCCTACAATGAGCAGTTCTTC.

This clonotype came up a few times. This chain uses TRBV20-1 with TRBJ1-1; 7 bases match TRBD1. Germline lookup yields CDR1 DFQATT and CDR2 SNEGSKA (reference sequence). This CDR3 spans 15 amino acids. V dropped 3 bases and J dropped 4; count of bases not matched to a gene: 11. The CDR3 spells CSASLGTASVTEAFF. The CDR3 DNA reads as TGCAGTGCTAGCCTCGGGACAGCATCAGTCACTGAAGCTTTCTTT.

The chain is built from TRBV18 and TRBJ1-1; no firm D call. The germline V gene has CDR1 KGHSH and CDR2 LQKENI. The CDR3 totals 16 residues. Trimming left V 6 bases short and J 0 bases short, with 17 bases between. CDR3 amino acids: CASSPGLGPMNTEAFF. The CDR3 coding sequence is TGTGCCAGCTCTCCTGGTTTAGGGCCCATGAACACTGAAGCTTTCTTT.

Notes on this clonotype: Relative to the germline gene, one junction end is altered; a read error may explain this. This chain connects TRBV20-1 to TRBJ2-5; D could derive from TRBD1 or TRBD2 (5 bases each). CDR3 size: 15 residues. Looked up from germline, CDR1 is DFQATT and CDR2 is SNEGSKA (reference sequence). The CDR3, as DNA: TGCAGTGCTAGAGAGAATCTGGGACGGAAAGAGACCCGGTACTTC. The encoded protein is CSARENLGRKETRYF.

This clonotype was found once. This chain connects TRBV20-1 to TRBJ2-5; D gene uncertain. Germline V gene lookup returns CDR1 DFQATT and CDR2 SNEGSKA (reference sequence). Trimming shortened V by 5 bases and J by 0 bases, and 4 bases separated the two germline ends. CDR3 length: 11 residues. The CDR3 DNA reads TGCAGTGCTTTGTACCAAGAGACCCAGTACTTC. This encodes CSALYQETQYF.

The CDR3 loop reads CSASPGRTGFGYTF. CDR3 nucleotides: TGCAGTGCTAGTCCGGGACGAACAGGGTTCGGCTACACCTTC. The chain links TRBV20-1 to TRBJ1-2; TRBD1 might be the D (6 bases). The CDR3 totals 14 residues. V gave up 3 bases and J gave up 8 bases, with 19 bases separating them. CDR1 DFQATT and CDR2 SNEGSKA come from the germline V gene (reference sequence).